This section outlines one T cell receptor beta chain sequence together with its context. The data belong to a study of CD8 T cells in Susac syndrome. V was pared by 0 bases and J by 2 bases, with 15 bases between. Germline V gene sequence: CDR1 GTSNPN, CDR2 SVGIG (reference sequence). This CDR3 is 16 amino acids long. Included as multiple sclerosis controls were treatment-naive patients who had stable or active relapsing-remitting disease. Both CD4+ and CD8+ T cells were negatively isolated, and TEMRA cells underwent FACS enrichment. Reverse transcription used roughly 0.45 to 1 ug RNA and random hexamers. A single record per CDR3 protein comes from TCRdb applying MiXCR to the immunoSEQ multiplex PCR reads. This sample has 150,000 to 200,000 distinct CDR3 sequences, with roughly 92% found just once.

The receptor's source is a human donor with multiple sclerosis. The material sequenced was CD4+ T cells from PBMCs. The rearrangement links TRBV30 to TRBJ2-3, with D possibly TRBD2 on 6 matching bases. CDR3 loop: CAWSVGVRGFTDTQYF. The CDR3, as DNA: TGTGCCTGGAGTGTAGGAGTCCGGGGGTTCACAGATACGCAGTATTTT.